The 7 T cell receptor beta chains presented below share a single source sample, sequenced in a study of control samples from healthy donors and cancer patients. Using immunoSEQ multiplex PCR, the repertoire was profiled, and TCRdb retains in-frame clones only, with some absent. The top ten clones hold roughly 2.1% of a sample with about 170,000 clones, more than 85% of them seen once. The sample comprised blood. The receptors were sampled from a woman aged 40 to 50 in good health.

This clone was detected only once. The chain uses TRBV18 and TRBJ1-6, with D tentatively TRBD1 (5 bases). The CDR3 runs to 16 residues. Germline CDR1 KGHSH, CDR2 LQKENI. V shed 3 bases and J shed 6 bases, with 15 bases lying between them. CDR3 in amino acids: CASSPSAGQSNSPLHF. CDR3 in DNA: TGTGCCAGCTCACCTTCGGCAGGGCAATCTAATTCACCCCTCCACTTT.

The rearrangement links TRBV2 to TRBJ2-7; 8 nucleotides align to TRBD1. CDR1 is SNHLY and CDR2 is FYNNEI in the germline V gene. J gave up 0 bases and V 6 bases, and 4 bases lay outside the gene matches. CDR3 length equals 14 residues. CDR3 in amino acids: CASRRGQASYEQYF. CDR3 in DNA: TGTGCCAGCAGACGGGGACAGGCCTCCTACGAGCAGTACTTC.

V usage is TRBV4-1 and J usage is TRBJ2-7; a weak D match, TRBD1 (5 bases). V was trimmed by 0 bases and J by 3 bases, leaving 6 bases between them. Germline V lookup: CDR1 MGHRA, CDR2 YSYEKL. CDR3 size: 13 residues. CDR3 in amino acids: CASSQEQVYEQYF. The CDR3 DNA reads TGCGCCAGCAGCCAAGAACAGGTCTACGAGCAGTACTTC.

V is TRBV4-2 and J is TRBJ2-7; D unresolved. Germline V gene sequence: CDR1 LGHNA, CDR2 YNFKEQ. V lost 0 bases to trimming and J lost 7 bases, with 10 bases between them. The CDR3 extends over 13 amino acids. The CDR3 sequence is CASSQEPLREQYF. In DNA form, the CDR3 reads TGTGCCAGCAGCCAAGAGCCCCTGCGGGAGCAGTACTTC.

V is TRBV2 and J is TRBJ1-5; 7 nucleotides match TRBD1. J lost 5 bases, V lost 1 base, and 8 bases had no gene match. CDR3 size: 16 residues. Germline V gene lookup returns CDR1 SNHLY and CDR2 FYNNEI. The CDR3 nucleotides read TGTGCCAGCAGTGAAGGCCGACAGGGAACTGATCAGCCCCAGCATTTT. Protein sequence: CASSEGRQGTDQPQHF.

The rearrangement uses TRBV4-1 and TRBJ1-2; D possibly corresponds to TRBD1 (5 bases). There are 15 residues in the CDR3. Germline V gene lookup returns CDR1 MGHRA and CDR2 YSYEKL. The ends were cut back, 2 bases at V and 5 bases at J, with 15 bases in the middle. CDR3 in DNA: TGCGCCAGCAGCCAACGGGACGGATCAGGTTATGGCTACACCTTC. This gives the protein CASSQRDGSGYGYTF.

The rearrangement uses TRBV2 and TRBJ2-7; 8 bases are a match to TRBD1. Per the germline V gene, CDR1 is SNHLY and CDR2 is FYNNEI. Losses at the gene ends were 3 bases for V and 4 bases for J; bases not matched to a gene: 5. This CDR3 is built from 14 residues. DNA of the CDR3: TGTGCCAGCAGTGACGACAGGGGACGGTACGAGCAGTACTTC. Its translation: CASSDDRGRYEQYF.